This T cell receptor beta chain was obtained from a study of spatial heterogeneity in lung cancer. CDR3 length: 14 amino acids. The V and J ends lost 0 bases and 4 bases respectively, with 10 bases between them. Germline values: CDR1 SGDLS, CDR2 YYNGEE. Time point specified: sample taken at primary tumor resection. From tumor, nontumor lung or frozen PBMC, whole RNA was taken unsorted for sequencing. A total of roughly 72 untreated early-stage non-small cell lung cancer patients served as donors. Each CDR3 protein gets one entry after TCRdb re-called the 5' RACE reads with MiXCR. The table lists 45,000 or so distinct CDR3 sequences, 12% of them singletons.

The starting material was PBMCs, obtained at surgery. The sequence came from a female donor with early-stage non-small cell lung cancer. The J gene is TRBJ1-1, the V gene TRBV9; D is perhaps TRBD1 (5 bases). CDR3 in amino acids: CASSVGGSGTEAFF. The CDR3 nucleotides are TGTGCCAGCAGCGTAGGGGGGTCGGGCACTGAAGCTTTCTTT.